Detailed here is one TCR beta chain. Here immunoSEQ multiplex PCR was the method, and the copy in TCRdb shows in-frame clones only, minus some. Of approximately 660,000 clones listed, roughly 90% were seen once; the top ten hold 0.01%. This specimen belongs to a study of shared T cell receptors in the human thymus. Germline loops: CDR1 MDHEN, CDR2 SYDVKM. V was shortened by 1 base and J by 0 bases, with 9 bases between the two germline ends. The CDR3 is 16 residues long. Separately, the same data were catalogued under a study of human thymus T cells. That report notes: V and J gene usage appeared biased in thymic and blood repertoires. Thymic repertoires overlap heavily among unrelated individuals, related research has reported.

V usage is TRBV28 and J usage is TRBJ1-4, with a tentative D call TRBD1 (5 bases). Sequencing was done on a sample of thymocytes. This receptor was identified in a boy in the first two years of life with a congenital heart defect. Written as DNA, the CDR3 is TGTGCCAGCAGTTTATTGGGGCTTGCAACTAATGAAAAACTGTTTTTT. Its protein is CASSLLGLATNEKLFF.